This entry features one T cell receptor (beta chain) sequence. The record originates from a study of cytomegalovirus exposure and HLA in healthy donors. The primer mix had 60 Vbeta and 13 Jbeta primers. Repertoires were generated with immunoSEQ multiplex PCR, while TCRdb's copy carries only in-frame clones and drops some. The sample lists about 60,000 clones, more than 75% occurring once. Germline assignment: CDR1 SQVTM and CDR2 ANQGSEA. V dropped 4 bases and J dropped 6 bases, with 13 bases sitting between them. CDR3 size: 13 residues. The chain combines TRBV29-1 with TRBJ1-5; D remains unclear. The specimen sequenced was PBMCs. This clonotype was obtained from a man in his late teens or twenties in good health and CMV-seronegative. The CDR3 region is CSVVQAGGQPQHF. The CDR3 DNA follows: TGCAGCGTTGTGCAGGCGGGAGGTCAGCCCCAGCATTTT.